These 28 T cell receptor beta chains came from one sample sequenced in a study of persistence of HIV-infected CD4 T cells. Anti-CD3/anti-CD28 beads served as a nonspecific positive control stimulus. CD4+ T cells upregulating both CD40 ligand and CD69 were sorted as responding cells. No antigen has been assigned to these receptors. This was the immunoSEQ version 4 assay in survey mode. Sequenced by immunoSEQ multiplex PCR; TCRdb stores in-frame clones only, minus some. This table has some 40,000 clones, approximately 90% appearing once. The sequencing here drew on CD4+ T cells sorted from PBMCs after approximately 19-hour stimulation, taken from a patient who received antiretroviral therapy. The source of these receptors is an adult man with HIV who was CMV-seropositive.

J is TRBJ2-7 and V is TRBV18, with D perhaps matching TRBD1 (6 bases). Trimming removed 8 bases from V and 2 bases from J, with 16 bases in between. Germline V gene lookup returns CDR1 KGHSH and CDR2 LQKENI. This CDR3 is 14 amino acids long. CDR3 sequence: CASAQRQETYEQYF. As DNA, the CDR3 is TGTGCCAGCGCCCAGCGACAGGAGACCTACGAGCAGTACTTC.

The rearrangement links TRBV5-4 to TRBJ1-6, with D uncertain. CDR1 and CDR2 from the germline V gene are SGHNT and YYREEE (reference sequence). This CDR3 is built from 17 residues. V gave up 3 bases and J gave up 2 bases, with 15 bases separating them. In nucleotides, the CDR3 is TGTGCCAGCAGCTCCTCGACGCAAAGGACCTATAATTCACCCCTCCACTTT. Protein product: CASSSSTQRTYNSPLHF.

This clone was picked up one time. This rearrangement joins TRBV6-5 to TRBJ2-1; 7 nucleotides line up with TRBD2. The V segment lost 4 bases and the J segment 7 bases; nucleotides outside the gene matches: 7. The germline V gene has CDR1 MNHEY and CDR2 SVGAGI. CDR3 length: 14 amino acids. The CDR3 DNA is TGTGCCAGCAGTTTCCCCAGCGGGGCAAATGAGCAGTTCTTC. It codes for CASSFPSGANEQFF.

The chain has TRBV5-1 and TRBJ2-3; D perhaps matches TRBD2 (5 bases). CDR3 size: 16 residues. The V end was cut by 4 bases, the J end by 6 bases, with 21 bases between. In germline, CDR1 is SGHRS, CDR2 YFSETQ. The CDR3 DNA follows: TGCGCCAGCAGCCCCTCGTTGGACTCCTCCCGGGATACGCAGTATTTT. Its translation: CASSPSLDSSRDTQYF.

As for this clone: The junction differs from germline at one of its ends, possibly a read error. The CDR3, as DNA: TGTGCCAGCAAGAGGGGGACAGGGGCCCTCCTGTCATATAATTCACCCCCCCACTTT. It translates to CASKRGTGALLSYNSPPHF. The chain recombines TRBV2 with TRBJ1-6; 10 bases match TRBD1. This CDR3 is 19 amino acids long. Germline-derived CDR1 and CDR2 are SNHLY and FYNNEI. Together with reference TRBV2 and TRBJ1-6, the CDR3 gives the full variable domain: EPEVTQTPSHQVTQMGQEVILRCVPISNHLYFYWYRQILGQKVEFLVSFYNNEISEKSEIFDDQFSVERPDGSNFTLKIRSTKLEDSAMYFCASKRGTGALLSYNSPPHFGNGTRLTVT.

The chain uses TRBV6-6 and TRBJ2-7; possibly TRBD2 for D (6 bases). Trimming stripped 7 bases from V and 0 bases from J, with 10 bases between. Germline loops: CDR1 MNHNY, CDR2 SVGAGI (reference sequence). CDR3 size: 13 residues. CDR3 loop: CASIRGTSYEQYF. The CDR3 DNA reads TGTGCCAGCATCCGGGGGACCTCCTACGAGCAGTACTTC.

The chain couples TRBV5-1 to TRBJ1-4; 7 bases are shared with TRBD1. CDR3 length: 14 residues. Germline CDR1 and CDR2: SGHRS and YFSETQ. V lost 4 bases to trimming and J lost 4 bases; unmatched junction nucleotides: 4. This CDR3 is CASSTGQINEKLFF. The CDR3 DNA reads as TGCGCCAGCAGCACGGGACAGATTAATGAAAAACTGTTTTTT.

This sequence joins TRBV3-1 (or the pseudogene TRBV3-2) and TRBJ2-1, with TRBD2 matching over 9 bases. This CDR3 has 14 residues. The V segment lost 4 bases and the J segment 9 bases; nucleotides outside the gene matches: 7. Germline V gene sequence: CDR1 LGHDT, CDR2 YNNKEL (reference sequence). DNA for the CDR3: TGTGCCAGCAGCCGCGAGCGGGGGGCCCCTGAGCAGTTCTTC. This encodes CASSRERGAPEQFF.

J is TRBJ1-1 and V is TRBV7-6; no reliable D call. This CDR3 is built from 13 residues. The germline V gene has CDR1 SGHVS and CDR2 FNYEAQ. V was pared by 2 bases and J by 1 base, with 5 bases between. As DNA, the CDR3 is TGTGCCAGCAGCTTAAACCAGAACACTGAAGCTTTCTTT. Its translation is CASSLNQNTEAFF.

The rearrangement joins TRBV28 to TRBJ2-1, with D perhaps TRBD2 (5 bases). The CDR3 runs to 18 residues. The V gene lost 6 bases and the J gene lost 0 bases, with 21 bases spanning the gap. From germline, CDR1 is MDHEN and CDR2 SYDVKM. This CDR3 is CASRTRTGIHSSYNEQFF. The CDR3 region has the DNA TGTGCCAGCAGAACTAGAACGGGGATTCATAGCTCCTACAATGAGCAGTTCTTC.

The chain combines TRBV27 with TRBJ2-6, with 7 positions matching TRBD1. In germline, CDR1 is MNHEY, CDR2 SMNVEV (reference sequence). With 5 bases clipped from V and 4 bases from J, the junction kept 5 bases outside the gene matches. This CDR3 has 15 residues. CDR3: CASSVDRPGANVLTF. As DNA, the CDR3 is TGTGCCAGCAGTGTGGACAGGCCCGGGGCCAACGTCCTGACTTTC.

CDR3 sequence reads: CASSVATSGVYEQYF. The CDR3 nucleotides read TGTGCCAGCAGCGTAGCAACTAGCGGGGTCTACGAGCAGTACTTC. This chain links TRBV9 with TRBJ2-7, with 10 bases matching TRBD2. The length of the CDR3 is 15 residues. V was clipped by 0 bases and J by 3 bases; unmatched bases: 3. Germline V gene data show CDR1 as SGDLS and CDR2 as YYNGEE.

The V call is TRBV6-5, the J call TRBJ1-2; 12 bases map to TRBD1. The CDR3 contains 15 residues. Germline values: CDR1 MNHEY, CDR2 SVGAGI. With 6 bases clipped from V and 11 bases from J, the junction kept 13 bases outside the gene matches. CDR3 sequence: CASSRDRGPQRGYTF. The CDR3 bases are TGTGCCAGCAGCAGGGACAGGGGGCCTCAGCGGGGATACACCTTC.

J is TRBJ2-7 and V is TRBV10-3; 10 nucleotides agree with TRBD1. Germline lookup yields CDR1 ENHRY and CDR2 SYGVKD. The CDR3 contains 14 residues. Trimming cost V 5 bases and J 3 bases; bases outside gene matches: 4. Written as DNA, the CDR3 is TGTGCCATCAGTTCGGGACAGGGGTTCTACGAGCAGTACTTC. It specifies CAISSGQGFYEQYF.

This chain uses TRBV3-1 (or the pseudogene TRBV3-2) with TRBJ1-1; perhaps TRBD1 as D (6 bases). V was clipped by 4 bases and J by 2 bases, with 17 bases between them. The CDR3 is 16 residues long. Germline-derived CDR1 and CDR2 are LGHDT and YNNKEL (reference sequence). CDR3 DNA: TGTGCCAGCAGCCCGGACCGGGACACCCTTAACACTGAAGCTTTCTTT. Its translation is CASSPDRDTLNTEAFF.

The CDR3 spells CASSSWGAGGKDTQYF. In DNA, the CDR3 is TGTGCCAGCAGTTCCTGGGGGGCGGGGGGTAAAGATACGCAGTATTTT. V and J are TRBV27 and TRBJ2-3, with 8 bases that match TRBD2. The CDR3 runs to 16 residues. V shed 4 bases and J 5 bases; nucleotides not matched to a gene: 11. CDR1 MNHEY and CDR2 SMNVEV come from the germline V gene (reference sequence).

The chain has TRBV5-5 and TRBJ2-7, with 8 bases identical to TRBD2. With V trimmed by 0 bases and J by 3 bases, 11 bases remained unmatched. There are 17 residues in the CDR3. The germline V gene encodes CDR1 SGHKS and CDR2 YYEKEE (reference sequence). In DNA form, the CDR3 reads TGTGCCAGCAGCTTGGGTCGGGGGATAGCGGGGCTCTACGAGCAGTACTTC. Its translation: CASSLGRGIAGLYEQYF.

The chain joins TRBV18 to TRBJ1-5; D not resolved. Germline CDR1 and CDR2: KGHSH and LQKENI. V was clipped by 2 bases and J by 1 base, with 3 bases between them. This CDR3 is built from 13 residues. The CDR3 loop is CASSPGSNQPQHF. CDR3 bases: TGTGCCAGCTCACCAGGGAGCAATCAGCCCCAGCATTTT.

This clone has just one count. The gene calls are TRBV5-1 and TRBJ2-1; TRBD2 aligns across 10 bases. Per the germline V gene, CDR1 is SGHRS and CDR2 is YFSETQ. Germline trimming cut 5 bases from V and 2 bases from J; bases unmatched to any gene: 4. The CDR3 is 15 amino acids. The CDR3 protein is CASSRTSGTYNEQFF. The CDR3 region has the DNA TGCGCCAGCAGTCGGACTAGCGGAACCTACAATGAGCAGTTCTTC.

CDR3: CASSIAIAGAMAPQHF. CDR3 sequence (DNA): TGTGCCAGTAGTATAGCCATAGCAGGGGCTATGGCGCCCCAGCATTTT. This rearrangement joins TRBV19 to TRBJ1-5; a weak D match, TRBD1 (6 bases). Germline V gene data show CDR1 as LNHDA and CDR2 as SQIVND (reference sequence). V was cut by 1 base and J by 9 bases, with 19 bases left in between. This CDR3 region has 16 residues.

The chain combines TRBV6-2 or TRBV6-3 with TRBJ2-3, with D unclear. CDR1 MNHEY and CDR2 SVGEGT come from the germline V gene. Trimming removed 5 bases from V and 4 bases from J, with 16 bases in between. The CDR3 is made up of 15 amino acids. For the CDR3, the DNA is TGTGCCAGCAGTAGGTTTCCCCCAGGCTCAGATACGCAGTATTTT. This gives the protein CASSRFPPGSDTQYF.

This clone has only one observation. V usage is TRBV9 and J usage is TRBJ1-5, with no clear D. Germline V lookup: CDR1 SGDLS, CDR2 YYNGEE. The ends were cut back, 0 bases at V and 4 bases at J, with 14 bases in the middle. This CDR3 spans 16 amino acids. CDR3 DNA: TGTGCCAGCAGCGTAGGAGCAGGCGGACTAAATCAGCCCCAGCATTTT. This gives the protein CASSVGAGGLNQPQHF.

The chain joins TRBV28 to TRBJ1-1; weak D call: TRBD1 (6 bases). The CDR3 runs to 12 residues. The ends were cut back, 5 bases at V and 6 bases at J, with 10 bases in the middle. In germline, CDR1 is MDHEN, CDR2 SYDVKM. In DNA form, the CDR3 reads TGTGCCAGCAGTGTAGGGACACCTGAAGCTTTCTTT. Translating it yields CASSVGTPEAFF.

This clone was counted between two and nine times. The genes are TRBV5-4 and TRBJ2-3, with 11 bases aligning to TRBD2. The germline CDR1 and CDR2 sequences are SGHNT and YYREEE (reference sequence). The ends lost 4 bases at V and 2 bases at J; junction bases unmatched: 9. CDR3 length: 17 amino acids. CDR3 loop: CASSRQLAGAFTDTQYF. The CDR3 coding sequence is TGTGCCAGCAGCCGTCAACTAGCGGGGGCCTTCACAGATACGCAGTATTTT.

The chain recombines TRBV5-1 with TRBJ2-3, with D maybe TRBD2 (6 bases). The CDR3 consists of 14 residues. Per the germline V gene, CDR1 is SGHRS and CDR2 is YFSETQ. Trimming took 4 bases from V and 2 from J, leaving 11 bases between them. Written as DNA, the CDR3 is TGCGCCAGCAGCCCGGGACTGGACACAGATACGCAGTATTTT. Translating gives CASSPGLDTDTQYF.

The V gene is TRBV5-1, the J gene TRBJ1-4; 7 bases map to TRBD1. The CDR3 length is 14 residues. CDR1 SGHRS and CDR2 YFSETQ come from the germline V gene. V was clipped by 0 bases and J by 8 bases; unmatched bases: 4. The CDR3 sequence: CASSLGQGGEKLFF. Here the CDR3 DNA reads TGCGCCAGCAGCTTGGGACAGGGCGGGGAAAAACTGTTTTTT.

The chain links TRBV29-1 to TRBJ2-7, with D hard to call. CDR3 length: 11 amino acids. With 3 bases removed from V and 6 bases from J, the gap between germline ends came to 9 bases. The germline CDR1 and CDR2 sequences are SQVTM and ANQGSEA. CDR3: CSVDFSREQYF. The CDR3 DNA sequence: TGCAGCGTTGATTTTAGTCGCGAGCAGTACTTC.

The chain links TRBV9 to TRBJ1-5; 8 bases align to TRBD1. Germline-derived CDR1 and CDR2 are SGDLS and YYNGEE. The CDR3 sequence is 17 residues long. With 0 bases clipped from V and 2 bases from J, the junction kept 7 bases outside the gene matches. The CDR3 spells CASSVGVAGQGNQPQHF. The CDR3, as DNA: TGTGCCAGCAGCGTAGGGGTCGCGGGACAGGGCAATCAGCCCCAGCATTTT. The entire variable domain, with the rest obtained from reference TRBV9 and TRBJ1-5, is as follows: DSGVTQTPKHLITATGQRVTLRCSPRSGDLSVYWYQQSLDQGLQFLIQYYNGEERAKGNILERFSAQQFPDLHSELNLSSLELGDSALYFCASSVGVAGQGNQPQHFGDGTRLSIL.